Listed here are 12 T cell receptor beta chains from one sample, sequenced in a study of blood T cell repertoires in COVID-19 (dated by TCRdb to 2020 to 2021). The method behind the library was the immunoSEQ multiplex PCR assay. Imported from immuneACCESS, the table was reduced by TCRdb to in-frame sequences with V and J called. These copies leave out some clones; in studies compared against another copy, an unresolved V gene accounts for under half, and the cause of the remainder is not known. The sample profile shows 150,000 to 200,000 clones; 81% of them were found once. Around 10% of the sample rests with the top ten. The sample taken for sequencing was peripheral blood. The receptor source for this set is a man aged 55 to 70 with active or convalescent COVID-19.

This chain joins TRBV7-3 and TRBJ1-5; D is uncertain. V was trimmed by 5 bases and J by 0 bases, leaving 17 bases between them. Germline assignment: CDR1 SGHTA and CDR2 FQGTGA. CDR3 length: 17 residues. Here the CDR3 DNA reads TGTGCCAGCAGCCCGATCCGCGCAGGTTATAGCAATCAGCCCCAGCATTTT. Amino acids: CASSPIRAGYSNQPQHF.

On this clone: The sample carries other DNA sequences with the same CDR3. The rearrangement uses TRBV5-1 and TRBJ1-1; D is possibly TRBD1 (5 bases). V was cut by 3 bases and J by 1 base, with 10 bases left in between. The CDR3 is made up of 14 amino acids. CDR1 is SGHRS, CDR2 YFSETQ, per germline. The CDR3 DNA reads TGCGCCAGCAGCTGGGGTCAGGGGAACACTGAAGCTTTCTTT. Amino acids: CASSWGQGNTEAFF.

The chain combines TRBV29-1 with TRBJ1-2, with 8 bases that match TRBD1. This CDR3 contains 14 residues. Germline-derived CDR1 and CDR2 are SQVTM and ANQGSEA. The CDR3 loop reads CSVRHRGDNYGYTF. DNA of the CDR3: TGCAGTGTGAGGCACAGGGGGGATAACTATGGCTACACCTTC.

CDR3 DNA sequence: TGTGCCAGCAGCCCTACGACGAGGTCTGGAAACACCATATATTTT. It yields the protein CASSPTTRSGNTIYF. V usage is TRBV7-2 and J usage is TRBJ1-3; no clear D gene. The length of the CDR3 is 15 residues. V shed 5 bases and J shed 1 base, with 12 bases lying between them. Germline CDR1 is SGHTA and CDR2 is FQGNSA.

The gene calls are TRBV5-4 and TRBJ2-7; D might be TRBD2 (6 bases). The CDR3 consists of 16 residues. Deletions cut 0 bases from V and 1 base from J, with 14 bases between. CDR1 and CDR2 (germline): SGHNT, YYREEE (reference sequence). This CDR3 is CASSLDGRPPSYEQYF. The CDR3 region has the DNA TGTGCCAGCAGCTTGGATGGGAGGCCCCCATCCTACGAGCAGTACTTC.

The chain carries TRBV19 and TRBJ2-2, with a possible D match to TRBD2 (6 bases). V dropped 1 base and J dropped 6 bases, with 9 bases sitting between them. The CDR3 runs 14 residues. Germline CDR1 reads LNHDA; CDR2 reads SQIVND (reference sequence). The CDR3 region is CASSIGRRAGELFF. CDR3 nucleotides: TGTGCCAGTAGTATAGGACGGAGGGCCGGGGAGCTGTTTTTT.

V usage is TRBV5-1 and J usage is TRBJ2-1; maybe TRBD2 (6 bases). Germline CDR1 SGHRS, CDR2 YFSETQ. This CDR3 comprises 14 residues. Trimming removed 1 base at V and 6 bases at J, with 11 bases between. This CDR3 reads CASSLLDGGNEQFF. The DNA of the CDR3 is TGCGCCAGCAGCTTGCTTGACGGGGGCAATGAGCAGTTCTTC.

The genes are TRBV27 and TRBJ2-7; 10 nucleotides align to TRBD2. The CDR3 length is 15 residues. CDR1 and CDR2 (germline): MNHEY, SMNVEV (reference sequence). V lost 1 base to trimming and J lost 4 bases; unmatched junction nucleotides: 4. CDR3 sequence reads: CASSLLPSGGYEQYF. CDR3 nucleotides: TGTGCCAGCAGTTTATTACCTAGCGGGGGTTACGAGCAGTACTTC.

The rearrangement links TRBV9 to TRBJ1-6; 7 bases map to TRBD1. The CDR3 length is 15 residues. With V trimmed by 4 bases and J by 5 bases, 6 bases remained unmatched. Germline V gene sequence: CDR1 SGDLS, CDR2 YYNGEE. The CDR3 loop reads CASSPGTVDNSPLHF. The DNA of the CDR3 is TGTGCCAGCAGCCCGGGGACAGTGGATAATTCACCCCTCCACTTT.

This rearrangement joins TRBV7-9 to TRBJ1-1, with a possible D match to TRBD1 (5 bases). CDR1 is SEHNR, CDR2 FQNEAQ, per germline (reference sequence). The V gene lost 1 base and the J gene lost 4 bases, with 10 bases spanning the gap. The CDR3 covers 14 residues. CDR3 nucleotide sequence: TGTGCCAGCAGCTTAGGGCAGGGATTCACTGAAGCTTTCTTT. Protein sequence: CASSLGQGFTEAFF.

The CDR3 here is CASSLDRGFTYEQYF. DNA for the CDR3: TGTGCCAGTTCATTGGACAGGGGTTTCACCTACGAGCAGTACTTC. This chain joins TRBV19 and TRBJ2-7, with 9 bases fitting TRBD1. CDR3 length: 15 residues. Losses at the gene ends were 8 bases for V and 2 bases for J; bases not matched to a gene: 10. Germline CDR1 LNHDA, CDR2 SQIVND (reference sequence).

This rearrangement joins TRBV18 to TRBJ2-1; 7 nucleotides agree with TRBD1. Germline V gene data show CDR1 as KGHSH and CDR2 as LQKENI. This CDR3 has 13 residues. Trimming took 6 bases from V and 5 from J; bases not matched to a gene: 4. The DNA for the CDR3 is TGTGCCAGCTCCCAGGGGACAGACAATGAGCAGTTCTTC. It yields the protein CASSQGTDNEQFF.